This T cell receptor beta chain comes out of a study of blood T cell repertoires in COVID-19. Study-wide background: Sample material is recorded as cDNA or gDNA derived from T cells, B-cell-depleted T cells, or PBMCs.

Original methodology: Reference gene primer amplification gave nucleated cell count estimates. Using immunoSEQ multiplex PCR, the repertoire was profiled, and TCRdb retains in-frame clones only, with some absent. That table gives V, J and clone size, and the DNA gave D and trimming. The sample records 200,000 to 300,000 clones, about nine tenths being singletons. CDR3 length: 14 amino acids. The germline gives CDR1 KGHSH, CDR2 LQKENI. V lost 3 bases, J lost 2 bases, and 10 bases lay in between. The sequencing sample was made of peripheral blood. The V call is TRBV18, the J call TRBJ1-1; TRBD1 might be the D (5 bases). This TCR was sampled from a man aged 25-45 years with COVID-19, enrolled during active disease. The CDR3 DNA follows: TGTGCCAGCTCACCGACGACAGAAAACACTGAAGCTTTCTTT. Protein sequence: CASSPTTENTEAFF. The variable domain in full, completed from reference TRBV18 and TRBJ1-1, reads NAGVMQNPRHLVRRRGQEARLRCSPMKGHSHVYWYRQLPEEGLKFMVYLQKENIIDESGMPKERFSAEFPKEGPSILRIQQVVRGDSAAYFCASSPTTENTEAFFGQGTRLTVV.